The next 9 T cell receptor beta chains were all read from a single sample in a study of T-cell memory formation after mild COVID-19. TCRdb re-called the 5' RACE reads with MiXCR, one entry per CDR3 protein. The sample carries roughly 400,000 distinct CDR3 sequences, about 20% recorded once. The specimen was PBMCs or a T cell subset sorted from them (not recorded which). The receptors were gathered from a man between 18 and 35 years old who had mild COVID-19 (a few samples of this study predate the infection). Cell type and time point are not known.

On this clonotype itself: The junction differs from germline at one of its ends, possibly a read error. The CDR3 spells CASSLAAGGTGELIF. In DNA form, the CDR3 reads TGCGCCAGCAGCTTGGCCGCGGGAGGGACCGGGGAGCTGATTTTT. The rearrangement uses TRBV5-1 and TRBJ2-2; TRBD2 matches 9 bases. This CDR3 region has 15 residues. The germline V gene encodes CDR1 SGHRS and CDR2 YFSETQ.

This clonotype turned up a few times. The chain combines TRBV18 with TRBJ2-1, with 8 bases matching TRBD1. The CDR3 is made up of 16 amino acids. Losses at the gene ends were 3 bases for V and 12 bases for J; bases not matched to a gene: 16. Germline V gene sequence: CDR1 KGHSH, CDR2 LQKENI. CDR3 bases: TGTGCCAGCTCACCGGCCGGGACAGGTCAAACCGTTGGGCAGTTCTTC. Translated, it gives CASSPAGTGQTVGQFF.

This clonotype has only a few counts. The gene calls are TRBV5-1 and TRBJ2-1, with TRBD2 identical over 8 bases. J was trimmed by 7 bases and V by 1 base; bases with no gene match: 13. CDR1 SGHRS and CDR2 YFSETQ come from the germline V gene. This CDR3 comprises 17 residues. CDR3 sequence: CASSLTRGASAGNEQFF. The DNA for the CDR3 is TGCGCCAGCAGCTTGACGCGGGGGGCCTCGGCAGGGAATGAGCAGTTCTTC.

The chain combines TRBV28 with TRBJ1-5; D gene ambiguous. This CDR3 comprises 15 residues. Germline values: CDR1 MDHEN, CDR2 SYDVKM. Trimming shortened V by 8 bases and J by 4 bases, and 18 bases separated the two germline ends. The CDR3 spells CASLTSSAGNQPQHF. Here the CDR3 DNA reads TGTGCCAGCCTTACCTCGTCGGCGGGAAATCAGCCCCAGCATTTT.

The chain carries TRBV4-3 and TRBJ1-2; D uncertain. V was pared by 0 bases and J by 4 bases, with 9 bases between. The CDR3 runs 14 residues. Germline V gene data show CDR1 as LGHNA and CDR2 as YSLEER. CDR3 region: CASSQETWAYGYTF. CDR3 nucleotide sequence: TGCGCCAGCAGCCAAGAGACATGGGCCTATGGCTACACCTTC.

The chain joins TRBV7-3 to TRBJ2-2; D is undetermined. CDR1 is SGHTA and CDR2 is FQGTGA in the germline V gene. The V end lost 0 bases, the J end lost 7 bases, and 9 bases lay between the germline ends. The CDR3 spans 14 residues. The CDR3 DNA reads TGTGCCAGCAGCTTAACGTCCCAGGTCGGGGAGCTGTTTTTT. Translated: CASSLTSQVGELFF.

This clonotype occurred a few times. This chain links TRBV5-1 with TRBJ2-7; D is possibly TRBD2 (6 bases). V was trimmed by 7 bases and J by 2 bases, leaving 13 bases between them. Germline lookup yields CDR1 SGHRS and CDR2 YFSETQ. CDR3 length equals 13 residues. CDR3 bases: TGCGCCAGCGCGGAGGGTCCAACCTACGAGCAGTACTTC. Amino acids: CASAEGPTYEQYF.

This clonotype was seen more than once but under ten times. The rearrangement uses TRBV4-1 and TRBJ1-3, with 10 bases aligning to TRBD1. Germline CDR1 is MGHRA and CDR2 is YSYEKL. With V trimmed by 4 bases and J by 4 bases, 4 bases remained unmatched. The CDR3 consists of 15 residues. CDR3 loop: CASSLDRGHGNTIYF. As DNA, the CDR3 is TGCGCCAGCAGCCTTGACAGGGGGCACGGAAACACCATATATTTT.

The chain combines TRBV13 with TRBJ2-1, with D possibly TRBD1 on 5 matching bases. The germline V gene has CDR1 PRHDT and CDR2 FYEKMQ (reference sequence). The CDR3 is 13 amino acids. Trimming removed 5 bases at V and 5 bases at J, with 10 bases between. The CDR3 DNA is TGTGCCAGCAGCAATCGACAGAACAATGAGCAGTTCTTC. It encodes CASSNRQNNEQFF.